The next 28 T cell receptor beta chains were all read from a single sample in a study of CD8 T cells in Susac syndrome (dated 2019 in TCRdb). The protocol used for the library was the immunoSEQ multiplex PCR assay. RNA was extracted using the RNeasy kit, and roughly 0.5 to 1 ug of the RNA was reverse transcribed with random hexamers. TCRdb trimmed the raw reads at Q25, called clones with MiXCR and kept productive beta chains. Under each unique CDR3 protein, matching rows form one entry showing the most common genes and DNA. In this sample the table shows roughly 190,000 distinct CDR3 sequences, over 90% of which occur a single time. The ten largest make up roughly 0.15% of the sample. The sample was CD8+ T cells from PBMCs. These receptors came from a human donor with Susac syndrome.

The CDR3 loop is CATSRDLAGGLQVTQYF. CDR3 bases: TGTGCCACCAGCAGAGACCTAGCGGGAGGCCTTCAAGTTACGCAGTATTTT. The chain has TRBV15 and TRBJ2-3, with 11 bases fitting TRBD2. In germline, CDR1 is LNHNV, CDR2 YYDKDF (reference sequence). The CDR3 length is 17 residues. With 0 bases clipped from V and 8 bases from J, the junction kept 10 bases outside the gene matches.

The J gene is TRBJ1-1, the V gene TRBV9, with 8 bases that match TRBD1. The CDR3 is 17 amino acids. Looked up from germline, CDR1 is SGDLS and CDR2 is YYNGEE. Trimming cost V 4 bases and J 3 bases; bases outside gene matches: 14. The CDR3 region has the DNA TGTGCCAGCAGCCCCTGGACAGGGCCGACCTTGGACACTGAAGCTTTCTTT. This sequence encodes CASSPWTGPTLDTEAFF.

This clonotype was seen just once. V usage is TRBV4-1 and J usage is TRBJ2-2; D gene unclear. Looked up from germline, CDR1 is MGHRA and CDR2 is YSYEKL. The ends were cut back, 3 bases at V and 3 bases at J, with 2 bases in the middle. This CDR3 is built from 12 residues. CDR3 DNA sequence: TGCGCCAGCAGCCACCACACCGGGGAGCTGTTTTTT. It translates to CASSHHTGELFF.

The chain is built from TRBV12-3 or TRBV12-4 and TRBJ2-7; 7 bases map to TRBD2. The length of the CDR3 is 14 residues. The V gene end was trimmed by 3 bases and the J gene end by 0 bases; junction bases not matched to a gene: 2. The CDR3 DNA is TGTGCCAGCAGTTTCGGGGACTACTCCTACGAGCAGTACTTC. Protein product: CASSFGDYSYEQYF.

CDR3 DNA sequence: TGTGCCAGCAGCCCCTCAGATAACGGCAATCAGCCCCAGCATTTT. It specifies CASSPSDNGNQPQHF. V usage is TRBV4-2 and J usage is TRBJ1-5; D call uncertain. The CDR3 runs to 15 residues. The germline V gene has CDR1 LGHNA and CDR2 YNFKEQ. Trimming pared 4 bases from V and 2 bases from J, leaving 12 bases between.

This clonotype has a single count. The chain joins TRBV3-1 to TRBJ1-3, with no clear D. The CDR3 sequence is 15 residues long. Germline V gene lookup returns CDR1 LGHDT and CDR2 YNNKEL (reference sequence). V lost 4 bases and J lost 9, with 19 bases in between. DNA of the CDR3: TGTGCCAGCAGCCCCGACACCACTTCTGCTAGCACCATATATTTT. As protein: CASSPDTTSASTIYF.

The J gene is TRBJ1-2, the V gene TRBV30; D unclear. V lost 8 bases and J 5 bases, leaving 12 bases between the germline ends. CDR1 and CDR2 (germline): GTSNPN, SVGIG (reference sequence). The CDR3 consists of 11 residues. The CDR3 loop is CAGKREYGYTF. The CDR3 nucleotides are TGTGCCGGAAAGCGGGAATATGGCTACACCTTC.

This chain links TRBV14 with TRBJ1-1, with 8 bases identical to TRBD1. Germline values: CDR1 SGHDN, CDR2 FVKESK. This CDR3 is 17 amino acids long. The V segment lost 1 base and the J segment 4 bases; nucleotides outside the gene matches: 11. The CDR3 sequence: CASSQGYWTGHFTEAFF. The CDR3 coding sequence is TGTGCCAGCAGCCAAGGGTATTGGACAGGGCACTTCACTGAAGCTTTCTTT.

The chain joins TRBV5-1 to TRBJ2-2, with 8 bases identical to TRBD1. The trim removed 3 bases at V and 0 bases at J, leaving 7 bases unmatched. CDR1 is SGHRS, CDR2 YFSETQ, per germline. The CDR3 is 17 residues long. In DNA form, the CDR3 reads TGCGCCAGCAGCTCTCAAGCGGACAGGGCGAACACCGGGGAGCTGTTTTTT. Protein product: CASSSQADRANTGELFF.

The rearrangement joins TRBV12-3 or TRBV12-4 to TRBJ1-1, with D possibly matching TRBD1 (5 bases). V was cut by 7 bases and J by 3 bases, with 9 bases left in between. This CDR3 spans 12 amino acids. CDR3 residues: CASKPGYTEAFF. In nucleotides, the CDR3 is TGTGCCAGCAAGCCAGGGTACACTGAAGCTTTCTTT.

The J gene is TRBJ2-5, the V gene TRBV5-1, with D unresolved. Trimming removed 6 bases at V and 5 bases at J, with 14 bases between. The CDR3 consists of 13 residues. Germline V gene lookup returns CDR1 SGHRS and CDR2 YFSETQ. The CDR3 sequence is CASTAVARETQYF. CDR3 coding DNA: TGCGCCAGCACTGCGGTGGCAAGGGAGACCCAGTACTTC.

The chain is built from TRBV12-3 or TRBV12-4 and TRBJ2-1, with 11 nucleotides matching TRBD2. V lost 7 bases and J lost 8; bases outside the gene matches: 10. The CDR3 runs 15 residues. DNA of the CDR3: TGTGCCAGCACCGTAGCGGGGGGGCTCGGAGATGAGCAGTTCTTC. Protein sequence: CASTVAGGLGDEQFF.

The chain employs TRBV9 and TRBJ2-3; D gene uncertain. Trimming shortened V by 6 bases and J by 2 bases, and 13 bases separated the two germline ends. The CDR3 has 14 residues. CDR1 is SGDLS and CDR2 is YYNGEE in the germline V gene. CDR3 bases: TGTGCCAGCAACGAGGACGTATTCACAGATACGCAGTATTTT. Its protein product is CASNEDVFTDTQYF.

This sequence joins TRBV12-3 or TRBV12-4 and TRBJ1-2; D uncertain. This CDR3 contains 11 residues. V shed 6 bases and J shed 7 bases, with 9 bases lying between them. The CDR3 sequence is CASSLPGGYTF. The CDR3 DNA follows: TGTGCCAGCAGCCTCCCTGGTGGCTACACCTTC.

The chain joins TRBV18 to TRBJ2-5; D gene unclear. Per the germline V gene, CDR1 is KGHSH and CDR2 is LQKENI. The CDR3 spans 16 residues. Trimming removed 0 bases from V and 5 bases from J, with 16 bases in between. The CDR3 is CASSPPTGVAGETQYF. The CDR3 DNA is TGTGCCAGCTCACCACCGACGGGCGTGGCTGGGGAGACCCAGTACTTC.

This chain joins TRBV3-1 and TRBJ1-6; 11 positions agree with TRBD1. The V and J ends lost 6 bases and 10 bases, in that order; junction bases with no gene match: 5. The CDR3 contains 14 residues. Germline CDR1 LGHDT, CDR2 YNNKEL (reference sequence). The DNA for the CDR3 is TGTGCCAGCAGTTACGGGACAGGGGGATCACCCCTCCACTTT. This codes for CASSYGTGGSPLHF.

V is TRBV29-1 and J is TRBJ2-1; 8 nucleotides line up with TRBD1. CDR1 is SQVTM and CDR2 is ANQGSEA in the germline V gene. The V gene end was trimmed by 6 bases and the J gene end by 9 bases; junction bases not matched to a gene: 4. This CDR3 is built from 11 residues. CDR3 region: CSVRGLSEQFF. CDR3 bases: TGCAGCGTCAGGGGGCTGAGTGAGCAGTTCTTC.

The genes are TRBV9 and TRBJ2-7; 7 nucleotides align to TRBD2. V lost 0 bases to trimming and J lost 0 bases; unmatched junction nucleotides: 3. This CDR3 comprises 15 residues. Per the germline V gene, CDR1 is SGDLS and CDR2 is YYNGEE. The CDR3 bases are TGTGCCAGCAGCGTAGGGGAGGGTAGCTCCTACGAGCAGTACTTC. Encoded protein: CASSVGEGSSYEQYF.

CDR3 in amino acids: CATRTSGLEQFF. Here the CDR3 DNA reads TGTGCCACCCGGACTAGCGGTTTGGAGCAGTTCTTC. The chain carries TRBV6-5 and TRBJ2-1; 10 bases match TRBD2. The ends lost 10 bases at V and 10 bases at J; junction bases unmatched: 7. There are 12 residues in the CDR3. Germline V gene sequence: CDR1 MNHEY, CDR2 SVGAGI.

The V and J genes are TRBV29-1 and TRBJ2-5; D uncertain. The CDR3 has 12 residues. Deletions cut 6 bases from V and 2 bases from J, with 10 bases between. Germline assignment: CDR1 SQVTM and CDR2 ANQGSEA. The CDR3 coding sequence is TGCAGCGTCCCGACGTTTCAAGAGACCCAGTACTTC. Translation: CSVPTFQETQYF. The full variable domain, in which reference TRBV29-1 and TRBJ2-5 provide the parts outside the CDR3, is SAVISQKPSRDICQRGTSLTIQCQVDSQVTMMFWYRQQPGQSLTLIATANQGSEATYESGFVIDKFPISRPNLTFSTLTVSNMSPEDSSIYLCSVPTFQETQYFGPGTRLLVL.

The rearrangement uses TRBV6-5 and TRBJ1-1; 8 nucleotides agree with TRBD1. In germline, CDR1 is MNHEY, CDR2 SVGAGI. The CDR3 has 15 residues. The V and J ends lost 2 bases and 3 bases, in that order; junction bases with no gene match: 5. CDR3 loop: CASSYVQGADTEAFF. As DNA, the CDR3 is TGTGCCAGCAGTTACGTTCAGGGGGCGGACACTGAAGCTTTCTTT.

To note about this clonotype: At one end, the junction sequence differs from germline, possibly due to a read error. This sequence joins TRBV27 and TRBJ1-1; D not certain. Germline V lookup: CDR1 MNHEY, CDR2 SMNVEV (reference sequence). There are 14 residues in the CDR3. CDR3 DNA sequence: TGTGCCAGCAATTTACGTGGCCCGAACACTGAAGCTTTCTTT. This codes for CASNLRGPNTEAFF.

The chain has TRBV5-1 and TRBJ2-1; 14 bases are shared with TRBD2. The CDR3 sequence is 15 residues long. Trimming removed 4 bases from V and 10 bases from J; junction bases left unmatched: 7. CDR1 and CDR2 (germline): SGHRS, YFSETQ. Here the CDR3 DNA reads TGCGCCAGCAGCCTGACTAGCGGGAGGGCCTACGAGCAGTTCTTC. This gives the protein CASSLTSGRAYEQFF.

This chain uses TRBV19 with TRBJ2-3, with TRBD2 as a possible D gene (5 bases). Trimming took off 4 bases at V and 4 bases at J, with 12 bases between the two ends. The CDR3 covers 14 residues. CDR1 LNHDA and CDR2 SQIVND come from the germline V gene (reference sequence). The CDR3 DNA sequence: TGTGCCAGTAGTAGTAGGACTCAGGCAGATACGCAGTATTTT. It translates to CASSSRTQADTQYF.

The CDR3 nucleotides are TGCAGTGCTAGACCCAGCGGGGGGGGGCACGAGCAGTACTTC. This sequence encodes CSARPSGGGHEQYF. The chain joins TRBV20-1 to TRBJ2-7, with 10 bases fitting TRBD2. The CDR3 loop spans 14 amino acids. With 2 bases clipped from V and 5 bases from J, the junction kept 6 bases outside the gene matches. The germline V gene has CDR1 DFQATT and CDR2 SNEGSKA (reference sequence).

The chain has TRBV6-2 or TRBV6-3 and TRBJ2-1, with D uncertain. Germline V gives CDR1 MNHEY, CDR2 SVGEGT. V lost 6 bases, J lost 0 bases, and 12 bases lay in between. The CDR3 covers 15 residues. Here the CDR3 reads CASRDPLSSYNEQFF. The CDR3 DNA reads TGTGCCAGCAGGGACCCACTGAGCTCCTACAATGAGCAGTTCTTC.

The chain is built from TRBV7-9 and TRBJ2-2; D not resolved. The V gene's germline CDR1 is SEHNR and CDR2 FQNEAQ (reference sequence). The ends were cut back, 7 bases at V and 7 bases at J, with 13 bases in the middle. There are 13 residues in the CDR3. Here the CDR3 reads CASTVLTDGELFF. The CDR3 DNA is TGTGCCAGCACCGTACTTACCGACGGGGAGCTGTTTTTT. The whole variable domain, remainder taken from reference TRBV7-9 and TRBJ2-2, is DTGVSQNPRHKITKRGQNVTFRCDPISEHNRLYWYRQTLGQGPEFLTYFQNEAQLEKSRLLSDRFSAERPKGSFSTLEIQRTEQGDSAMYLCASTVLTDGELFFGEGSRLTVL.

The CDR3 bases are TGTGCCAGCAGGTCCACTAGCGGGAGTAACAATGAGCAGTTCTTC. Translation gives CASRSTSGSNNEQFF. The chain uses TRBV6-2 or TRBV6-3 and TRBJ2-1; 11 positions agree with TRBD2. Germline loops: CDR1 MNHEY, CDR2 SVGEGT. The CDR3 totals 15 residues. Losses at the gene ends were 6 bases for V and 5 bases for J; bases not matched to a gene: 6.